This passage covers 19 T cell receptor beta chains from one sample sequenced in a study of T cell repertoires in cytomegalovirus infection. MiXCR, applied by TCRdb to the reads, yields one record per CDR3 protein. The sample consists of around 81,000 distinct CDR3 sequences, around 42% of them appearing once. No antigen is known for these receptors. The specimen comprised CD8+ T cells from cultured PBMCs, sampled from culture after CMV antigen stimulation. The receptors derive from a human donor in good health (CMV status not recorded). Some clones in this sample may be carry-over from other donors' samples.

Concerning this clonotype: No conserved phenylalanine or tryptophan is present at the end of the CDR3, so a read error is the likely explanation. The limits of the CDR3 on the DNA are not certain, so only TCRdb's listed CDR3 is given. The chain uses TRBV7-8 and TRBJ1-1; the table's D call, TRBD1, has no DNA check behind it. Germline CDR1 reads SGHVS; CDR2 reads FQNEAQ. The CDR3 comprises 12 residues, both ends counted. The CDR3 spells CASKIGTGEPFS.

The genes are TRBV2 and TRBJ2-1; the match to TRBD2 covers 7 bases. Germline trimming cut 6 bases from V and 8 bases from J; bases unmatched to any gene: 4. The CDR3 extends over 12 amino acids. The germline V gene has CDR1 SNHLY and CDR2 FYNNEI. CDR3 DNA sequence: TGTGCCAGCAGAGGGACTATTCATGAGCAGTTCTTC. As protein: CASRGTIHEQFF. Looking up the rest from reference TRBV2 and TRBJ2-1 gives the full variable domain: EPEVTQTPSHQVTQMGQEVILRCVPISNHLYFYWYRQILGQKVEFLVSFYNNEISEKSEIFDDQFSVERPDGSNFTLKIRSTKLEDSAMYFCASRGTIHEQFFGPGTRLTVL.

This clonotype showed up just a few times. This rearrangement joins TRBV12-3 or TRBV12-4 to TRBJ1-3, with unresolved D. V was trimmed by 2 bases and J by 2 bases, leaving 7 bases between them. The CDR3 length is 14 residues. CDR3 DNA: TGTGCCAGCAGTTTATACGGGGCTGGAAACACCATATATTTT. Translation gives CASSLYGAGNTIYF.

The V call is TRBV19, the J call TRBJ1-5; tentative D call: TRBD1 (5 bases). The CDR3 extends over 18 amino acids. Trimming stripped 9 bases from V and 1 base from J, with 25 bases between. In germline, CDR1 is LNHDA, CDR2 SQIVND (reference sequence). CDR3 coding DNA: TGTGCCAGCGGCACGGGACTTATCATGGTTGGGAGCAATCAGCCCCAGCATTTT. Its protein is CASGTGLIMVGSNQPQHF.

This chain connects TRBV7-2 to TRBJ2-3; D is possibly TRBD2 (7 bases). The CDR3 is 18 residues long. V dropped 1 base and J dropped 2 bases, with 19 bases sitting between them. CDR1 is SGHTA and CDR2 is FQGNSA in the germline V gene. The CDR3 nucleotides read TGTGCCAGCAGCTTAGAGGGGGGGGGGCGCGGGGTCACAGATACGCAGTATTTT. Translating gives CASSLEGGGRGVTDTQYF.

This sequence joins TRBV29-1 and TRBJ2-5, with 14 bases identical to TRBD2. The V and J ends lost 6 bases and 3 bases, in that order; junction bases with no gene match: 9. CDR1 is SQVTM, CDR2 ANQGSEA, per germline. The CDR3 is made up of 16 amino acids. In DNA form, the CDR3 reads TGCAGCGTCGACGGACTAGCGGGGGGTCCCGAAGAGACCCAGTACTTC. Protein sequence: CSVDGLAGGPEETQYF.

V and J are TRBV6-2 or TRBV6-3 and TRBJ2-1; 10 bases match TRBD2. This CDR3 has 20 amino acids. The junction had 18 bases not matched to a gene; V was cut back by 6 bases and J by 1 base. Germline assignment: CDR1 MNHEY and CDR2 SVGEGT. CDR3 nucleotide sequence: TGTGCCAGCAGCCGACGGGGCCTAGCGGGGGCCTTCTCGTCCTACAATGAGCAGTTCTTC. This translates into CASSRRGLAGAFSSYNEQFF.

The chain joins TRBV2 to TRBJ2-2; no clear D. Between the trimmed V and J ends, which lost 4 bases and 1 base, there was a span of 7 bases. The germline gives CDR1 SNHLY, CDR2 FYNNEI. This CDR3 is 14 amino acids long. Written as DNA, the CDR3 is TGTGCCAGCAGTGCCTTAGGGAACACCGGGGAGCTGTTTTTT. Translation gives CASSALGNTGELFF. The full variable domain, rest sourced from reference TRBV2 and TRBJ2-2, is EPEVTQTPSHQVTQMGQEVILRCVPISNHLYFYWYRQILGQKVEFLVSFYNNEISEKSEIFDDQFSVERPDGSNFTLKIRSTKLEDSAMYFCASSALGNTGELFFGEGSRLTVL.

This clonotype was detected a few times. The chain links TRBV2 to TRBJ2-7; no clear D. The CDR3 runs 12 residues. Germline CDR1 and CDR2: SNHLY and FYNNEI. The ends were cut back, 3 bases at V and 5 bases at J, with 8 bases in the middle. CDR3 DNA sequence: TGTGCCAGCAGTGAGGTTGTCCACGAGCAGTACTTC. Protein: CASSEVVHEQYF.

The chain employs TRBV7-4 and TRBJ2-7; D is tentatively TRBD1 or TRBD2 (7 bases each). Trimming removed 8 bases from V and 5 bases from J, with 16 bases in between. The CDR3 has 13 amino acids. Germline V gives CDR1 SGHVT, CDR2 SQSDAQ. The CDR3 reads CASALPGGDEQYF. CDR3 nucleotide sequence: TGTGCCAGCGCCCTGCCAGGGGGGGACGAGCAGTACTTC.

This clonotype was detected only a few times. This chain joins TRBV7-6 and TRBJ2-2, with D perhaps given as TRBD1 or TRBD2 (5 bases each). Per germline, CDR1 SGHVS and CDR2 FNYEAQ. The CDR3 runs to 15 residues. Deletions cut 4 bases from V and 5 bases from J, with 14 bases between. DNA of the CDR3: TGTGCCAGCAGCTCCAGTATGGGGGAGACCGGGGAGCTGTTTTTT. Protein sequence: CASSSSMGETGELFF. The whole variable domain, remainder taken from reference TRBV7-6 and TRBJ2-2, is GAGVSQSPRYKVTKRGQDVALRCDPISGHVSLYWYRQALGQGPEFLTYFNYEAQQDKSGLPNDRFSAERPEGSISTLTIQRTEQRDSAMYRCASSSSMGETGELFFGEGSRLTVL.

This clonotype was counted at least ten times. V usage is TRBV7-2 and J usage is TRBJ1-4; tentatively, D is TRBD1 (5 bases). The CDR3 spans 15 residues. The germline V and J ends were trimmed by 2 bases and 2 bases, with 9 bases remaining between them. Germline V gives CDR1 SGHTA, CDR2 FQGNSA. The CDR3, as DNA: TGTGCCAGCAGCTTACGGGGGGTGACTAATGAAAAACTGTTTTTT. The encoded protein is CASSLRGVTNEKLFF. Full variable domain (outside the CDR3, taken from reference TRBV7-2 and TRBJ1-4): GAGVSQSPSNKVTEKGKDVELRCDPISGHTALYWYRQSLGQGLEFLIYFQGNSAPDKSGLPSDRFSAERTGGSVSTLTIQRTQQEDSAVYLCASSLRGVTNEKLFFGSGTQLSVL.

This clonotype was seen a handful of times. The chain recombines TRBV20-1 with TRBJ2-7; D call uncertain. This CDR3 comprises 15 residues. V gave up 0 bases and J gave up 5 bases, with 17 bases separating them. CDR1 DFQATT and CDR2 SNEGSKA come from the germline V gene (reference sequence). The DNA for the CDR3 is TGCAGTGCTAGAGATATTTGGGCAGCATTTAACGAGCAGTACTTC. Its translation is CSARDIWAAFNEQYF.

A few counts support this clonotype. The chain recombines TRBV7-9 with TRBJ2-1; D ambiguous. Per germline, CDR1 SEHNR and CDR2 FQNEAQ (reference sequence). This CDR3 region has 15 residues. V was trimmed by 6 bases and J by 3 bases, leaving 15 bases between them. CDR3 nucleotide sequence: TGTGCCAGCAGGCCGGCTGGCGGTGACTACAATGAGCAGTTCTTC. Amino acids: CASRPAGGDYNEQFF.

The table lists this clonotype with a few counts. CDR3 in DNA: TGTGCCAGCAGTATGAGGGGGACTGGCAATCAGCCCCAGCATTTT. Translation gives CASSMRGTGNQPQHF. The genes are TRBV12-3 or TRBV12-4 and TRBJ1-5; perhaps TRBD1 as D (6 bases). The germline V and J ends were trimmed by 5 bases and 2 bases, with 13 bases remaining between them. The CDR3 sequence is 15 residues long.

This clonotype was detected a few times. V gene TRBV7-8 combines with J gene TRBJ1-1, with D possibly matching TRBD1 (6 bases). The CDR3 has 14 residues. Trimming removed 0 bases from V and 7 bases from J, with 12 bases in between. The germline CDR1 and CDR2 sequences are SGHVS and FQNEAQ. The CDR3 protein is CASSLAGARDEAFF. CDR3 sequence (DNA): TGTGCCAGCAGCTTAGCGGGGGCGCGGGATGAAGCTTTCTTT.

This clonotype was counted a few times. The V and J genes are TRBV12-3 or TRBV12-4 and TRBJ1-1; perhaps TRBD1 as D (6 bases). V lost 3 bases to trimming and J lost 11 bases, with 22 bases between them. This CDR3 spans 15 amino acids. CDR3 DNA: TGTGCCAGCAGTTTGCCACGGGGGCGATTAAGTATGGCTTTCTTT. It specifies CASSLPRGRLSMAFF.

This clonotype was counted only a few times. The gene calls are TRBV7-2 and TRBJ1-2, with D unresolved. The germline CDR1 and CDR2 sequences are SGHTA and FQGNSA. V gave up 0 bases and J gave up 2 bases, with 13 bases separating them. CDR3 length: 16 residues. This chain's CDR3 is CASSLASAGENYGYTF. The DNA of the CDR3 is TGTGCCAGCAGCTTAGCCTCGGCAGGAGAAAACTATGGCTACACCTTC. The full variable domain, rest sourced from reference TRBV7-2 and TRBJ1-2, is GAGVSQSPSNKVTEKGKDVELRCDPISGHTALYWYRQSLGQGLEFLIYFQGNSAPDKSGLPSDRFSAERTGGSVSTLTIQRTQQEDSAVYLCASSLASAGENYGYTFGSGTRLTVV.

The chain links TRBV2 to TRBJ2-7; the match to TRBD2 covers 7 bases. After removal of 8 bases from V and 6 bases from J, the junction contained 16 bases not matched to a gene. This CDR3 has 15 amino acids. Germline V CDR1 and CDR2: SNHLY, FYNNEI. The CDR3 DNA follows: TGTGCCAGCGAAAATCCAGGACTAGAAGGGCGCGAGCAGTACTTC. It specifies CASENPGLEGREQYF.